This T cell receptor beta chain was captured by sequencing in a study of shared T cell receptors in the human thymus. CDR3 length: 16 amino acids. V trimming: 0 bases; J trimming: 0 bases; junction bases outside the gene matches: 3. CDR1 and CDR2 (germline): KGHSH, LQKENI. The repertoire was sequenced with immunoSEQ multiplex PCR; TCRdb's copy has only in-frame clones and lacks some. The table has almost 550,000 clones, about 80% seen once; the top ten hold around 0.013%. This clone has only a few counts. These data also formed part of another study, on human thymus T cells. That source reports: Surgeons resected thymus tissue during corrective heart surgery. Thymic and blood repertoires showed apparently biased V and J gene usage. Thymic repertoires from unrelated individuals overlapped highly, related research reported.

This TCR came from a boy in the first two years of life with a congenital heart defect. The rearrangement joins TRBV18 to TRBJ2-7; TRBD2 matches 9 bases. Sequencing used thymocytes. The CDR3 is CASSPPRTSDSYEQYF. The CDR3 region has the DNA TGTGCCAGCTCACCACCCCGGACTAGCGACTCCTACGAGCAGTACTTC.